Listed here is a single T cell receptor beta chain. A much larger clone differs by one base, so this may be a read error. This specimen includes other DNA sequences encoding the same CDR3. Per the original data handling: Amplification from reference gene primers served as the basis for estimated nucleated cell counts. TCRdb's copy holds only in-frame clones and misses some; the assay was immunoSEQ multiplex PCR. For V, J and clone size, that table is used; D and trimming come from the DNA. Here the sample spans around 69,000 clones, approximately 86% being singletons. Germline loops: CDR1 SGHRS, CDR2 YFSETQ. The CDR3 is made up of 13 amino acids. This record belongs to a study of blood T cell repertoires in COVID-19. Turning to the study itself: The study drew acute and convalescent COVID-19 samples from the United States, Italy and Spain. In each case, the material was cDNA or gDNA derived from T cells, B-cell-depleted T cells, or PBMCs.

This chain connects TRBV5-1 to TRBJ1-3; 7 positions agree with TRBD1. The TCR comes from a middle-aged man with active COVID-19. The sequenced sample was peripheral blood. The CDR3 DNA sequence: TGCGCCAGCAGCCCTAGACAGGGAAACACTATATATTTT. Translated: CASSPRQGNTIYF.